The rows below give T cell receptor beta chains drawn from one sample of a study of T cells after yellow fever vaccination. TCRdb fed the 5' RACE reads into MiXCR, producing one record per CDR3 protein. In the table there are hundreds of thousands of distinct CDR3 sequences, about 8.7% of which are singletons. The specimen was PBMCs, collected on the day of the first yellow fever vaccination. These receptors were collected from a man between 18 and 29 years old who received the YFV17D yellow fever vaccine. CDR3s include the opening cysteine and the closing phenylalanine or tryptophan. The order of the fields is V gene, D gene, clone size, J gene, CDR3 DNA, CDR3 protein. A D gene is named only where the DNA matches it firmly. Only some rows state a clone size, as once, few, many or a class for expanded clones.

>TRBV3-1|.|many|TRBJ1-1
TGTGCCAGCAGCCAAAGGACACAGAACACTGAAGCTTTCTTT
CASSQRTQNTEAFF
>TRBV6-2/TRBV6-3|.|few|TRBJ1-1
TGTGCCAGCAGTTACCCCGCAGGGGACATGAACACTGAAGCTTTCTTT
CASSYPAGDMNTEAFF
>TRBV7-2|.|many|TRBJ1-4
TGTGCCAGCAGCTTATCGAATTCTGGTGAAAAACTGTTTTTT
CASSLSNSGEKLFF
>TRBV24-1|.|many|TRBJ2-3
TGTGCCACCGGACCCCCCGGAGATACGCAGTATTTT
CATGPPGDTQYF
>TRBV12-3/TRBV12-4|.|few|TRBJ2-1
TGTGCCAGCAGCGTTAGCCTCAGCTCCTACAATGAGCAGTTCTTC
CASSVSLSSYNEQFF
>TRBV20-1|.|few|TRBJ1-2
TGCAGGGCCGCTGGGGGGGCAGTCGAAAACTATGGCTACACCTTC
CRAAGGAVENYGYTF
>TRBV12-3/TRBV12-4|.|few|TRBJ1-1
TGTGCCAGTCCCCCCGCTGAAGCTTTCTTT
CASPPAEAFF
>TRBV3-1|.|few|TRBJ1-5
TGTGCCAGCAGTCCGTCAAATAGCAATCAGCCCCAGCATTTT
CASSPSNSNQPQHF
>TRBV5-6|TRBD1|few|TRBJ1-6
TGTGCCAGCAGCTTGGCCAGGGGGCGGATAGGGAATTCACCCCTCCACTTT
CASSLARGRIGNSPLHF
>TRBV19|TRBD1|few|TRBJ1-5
TGTGCCAGTAGTAGAGACAGGGGGCGGGCTGGCAATCAGCCCCAGCATTTT
CASSRDRGRAGNQPQHF
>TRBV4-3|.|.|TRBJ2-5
TGCGCCAGCAGCCAAGGGTGGGCAGGGCCCCAAGAGACCCAGTACTTC
CASSQGWAGPQETQYF
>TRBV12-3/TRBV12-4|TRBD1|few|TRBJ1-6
TGTGCCAGCAGCTCCCAGCCGACAGGGTATAATTCACCCCTCCACTTT
CASSSQPTGYNSPLHF
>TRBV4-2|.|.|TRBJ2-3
TGTGCCAGCAGTCCTAGCCCAGATACGCAGTATTTT
CASSPSPDTQYF
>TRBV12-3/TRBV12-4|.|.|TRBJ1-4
TGTGCCAGCAGTTTATCCCCGGGCCTTAATGAAAAACTGTTTTTT
CASSLSPGLNEKLFF
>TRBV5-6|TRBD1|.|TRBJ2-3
TGTGCCAGCCAATGGGGGACAGCCTCAAGCACAGATACGCAGTATTTT
CASQWGTASSTDTQYF
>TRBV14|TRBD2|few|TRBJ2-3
TGTGCCAGCAGCCCGGGACTAGCGGCCTCCACAGATACGCAGTATTTT
CASSPGLAASTDTQYF
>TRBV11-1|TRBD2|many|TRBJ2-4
TGTGCCAGCAGCCCCCCTGTATGGACTAGTCTAATAGCCAAAAACATTCAGTACTTC
CASSPPVWTSLIAKNIQYF
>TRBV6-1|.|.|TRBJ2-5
TGTGCCAGCAGTCAAACAGGGTGGTTAGAGACCCAGTACTTC
CASSQTGWLETQYF
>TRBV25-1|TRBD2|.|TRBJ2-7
TGTGCCAGCAGTGAATCGGCGGGGGCCTACGAGCAGTACTTC
CASSESAGAYEQYF
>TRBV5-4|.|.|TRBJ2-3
TGTGCCAGCGAACCGGGATCTGGGTCCGATACGCAGTATTTT
CASEPGSGSDTQYF
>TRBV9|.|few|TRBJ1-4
TGTGCCAGCAGCGCCCAGGGAGAAAAACTGTTTTTT
CASSAQGEKLFF
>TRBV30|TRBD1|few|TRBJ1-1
TGTGCCTGGGCAGGGACAGCCTGGGGTGAAGCTTTCTTT
CAWAGTAWGEAFF
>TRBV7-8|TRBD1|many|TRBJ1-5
TGTGCCAGCAGCCCCCGGACAGGGGGGTTTCAGCCCCAGCATTTT
CASSPRTGGFQPQHF
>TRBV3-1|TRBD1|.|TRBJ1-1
TGTGCCAGCAGCCCTGGGACAGGTGGTAACACTGAAGCTTTCTTT
CASSPGTGGNTEAFF
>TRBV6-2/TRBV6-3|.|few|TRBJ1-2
TGTGCCAGCAAAGAGGACGGTAACTATGGCTACACCTTC
CASKEDGNYGYTF
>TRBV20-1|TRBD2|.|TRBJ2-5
TGCAGTGCTAGAACTCTAGCGGGACAAGAGACCCAGTACTTC
CSARTLAGQETQYF
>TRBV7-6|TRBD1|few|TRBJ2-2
TGTGCCAGCAGCTTATCCTCTACGGGACAGGGGAACACCGGGGAGCTGTTTTTT
CASSLSSTGQGNTGELFF
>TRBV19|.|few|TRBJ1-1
TGTGCCAGTAGTATAAATCCGGGAGGGGACACTGAAGCTTTCTTT
CASSINPGGDTEAFF
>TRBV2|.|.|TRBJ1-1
TGTGCCAGCAGTGACCTTGAAGGATACACTGAAGCTTTCTTT
CASSDLEGYTEAFF
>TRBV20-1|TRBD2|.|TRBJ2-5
TGCAGTGCAGCCTGGGGACTAGCGGGGGCTACAACCCGGGAGACCCAGTACTTC
CSAAWGLAGATTRETQYF
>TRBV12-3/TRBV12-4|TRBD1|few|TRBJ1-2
TGTGCCAGCAGTACCGGACAGGCCGTCTATGGCTACACCTTC
CASSTGQAVYGYTF
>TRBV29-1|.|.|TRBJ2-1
TGCAGCGTTGGAGGGGGGTTGGGGGAGCAGTTCTTC
CSVGGGLGEQFF
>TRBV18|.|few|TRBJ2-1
TGTGCCAGCTCACCAGACAATGAGCAGTTCTTC
CASSPDNEQFF
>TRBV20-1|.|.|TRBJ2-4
TGCAGTGCTAGGGTGGGGAGCCCCTTTCCCTCAAACATTCAGTACTTC
CSARVGSPFPSNIQYF
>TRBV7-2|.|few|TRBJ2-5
TGTGCCAGCAGCTTAGATTCTAATCCCCTGGAGACCCAGTACTTC
CASSLDSNPLETQYF
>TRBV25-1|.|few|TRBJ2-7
TGTGCCAGCTCGAGGGGGACCTACGAGCAGTACTTC
CASSRGTYEQYF